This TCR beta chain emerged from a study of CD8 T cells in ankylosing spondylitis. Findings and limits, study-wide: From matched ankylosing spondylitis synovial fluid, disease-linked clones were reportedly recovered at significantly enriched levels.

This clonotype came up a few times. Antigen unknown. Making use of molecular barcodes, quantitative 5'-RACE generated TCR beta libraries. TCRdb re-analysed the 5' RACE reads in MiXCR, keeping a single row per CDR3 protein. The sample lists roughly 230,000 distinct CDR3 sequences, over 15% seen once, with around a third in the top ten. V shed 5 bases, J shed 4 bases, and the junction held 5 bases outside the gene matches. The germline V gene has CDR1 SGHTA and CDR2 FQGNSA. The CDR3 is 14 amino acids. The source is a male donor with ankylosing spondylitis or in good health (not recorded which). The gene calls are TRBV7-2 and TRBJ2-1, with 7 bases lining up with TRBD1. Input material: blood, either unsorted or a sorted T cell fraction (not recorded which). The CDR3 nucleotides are TGTGCCAGCAGCCTCACAGGGGAATACAATGAGCAGTTCTTC. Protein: CASSLTGEYNEQFF. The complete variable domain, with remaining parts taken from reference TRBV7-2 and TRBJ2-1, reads GAGVSQSPSNKVTEKGKDVELRCDPISGHTALYWYRQSLGQGLEFLIYFQGNSAPDKSGLPSDRFSAERTGGSVSTLTIQRTQQEDSAVYLCASSLTGEYNEQFFGPGTRLTVL.